The rows below give T cell receptor beta chains drawn from one sample of a study of blood T cell repertoires in COVID-19. The method was immunoSEQ multiplex PCR; TCRdb's version includes in-frame clones alone and lacks a portion of them. The sample lists 90,000 to 150,000 clones, just over 70% seen once, with 0.75% to 0.9% in the top ten. Specimen: peripheral blood. Receptor source: a human donor with acute or convalescent COVID-19. The donor label of this sample is uncertain. CDR3s include the opening cysteine and the closing phenylalanine or tryptophan. The D gene is left open where the match is weak. The listing skips clone size in some rows; elsewhere it reads once, few, many or a size class.

DNA	CDR3	V	J	size	D
TGTGCCAGCTCCTCCCCAGATGGTGGCTACACCTTC	CASSSPDGGYTF	TRBV18	TRBJ1-2	-	-
TGCAGCGTCGGTGACACCGGGGAGCTGTTTTTT	CSVGDTGELFF	TRBV20-1	TRBJ2-2	-	-
TGTGCCAGCAGTGAAGGGGGGGGCAGGGCCAAAGTGGACACTGAAGCTTTCTTT	CASSEGGGRAKVDTEAFF	TRBV2	TRBJ1-1	-	-
TGCGCCAGCAGCCACGGTCGGGAGGGGGGCGTCGGCTACACCTTC	CASSHGREGGVGYTF	TRBV4-1	TRBJ1-2	-	-
TGTGCCAGCTCACCCCCGCCACTGACTGATACGCAGTATTTT	CASSPPPLTDTQYF	TRBV18	TRBJ2-3	few	-
TGTGCCAGCAGTCCAACAGAAAACACTGAAGCTTTCTTT	CASSPTENTEAFF	TRBV27	TRBJ1-1	-	-
TGTGCCAGCAGCTCCTCGGGGGTAAACAATCAGCCCCAGCATTTT	CASSSSGVNNQPQHF	TRBV7-2	TRBJ1-5	-	-
TGCGCCAGCAGCTTGGAGGGACACGATTCACCCCTCCACTTT	CASSLEGHDSPLHF	TRBV5-1	TRBJ1-6	-	-
TGCGCCAGCAGTGACCCTGGACTGGCAGAGCAGTTCTTC	CASSDPGLAEQFF	TRBV10-2	TRBJ2-1	-	-
TGTGCCACCAGTGATTTGCCACAGGGGCCCCCCACCGGGGAGCTGTTTTTT	CATSDLPQGPPTGELFF	TRBV24-1	TRBJ2-2	-	TRBD1
TGCGCCAGCAGCTTAGGCGGGGCGGGAAACTATGGCTACACCTTC	CASSLGGAGNYGYTF	TRBV5-1	TRBJ1-2	few	-
TGTGCCAGCAGTTTAACATTATTTGGAAACACCATATATTTT	CASSLTLFGNTIYF	TRBV28	TRBJ1-3	-	-
TGTGCCAGCAGTTCCAACCGGGGGAACTATGGCTACACCTTC	CASSSNRGNYGYTF	TRBV27	TRBJ1-2	-	-
TGTGCCAGCAGTCTCGGGACGGAGGGGAAACTGTTTTTT	CASSLGTEGKLFF	TRBV12-3/TRBV12-4	TRBJ1-4	few	-
TGTGCCTGGCACAGGGAGGGCTACACCTTC	CAWHREGYTF	TRBV30	TRBJ1-2	-	-
TGTGCCAGCACTGACAGATCCTTCTATGGCTACACCTTC	CASTDRSFYGYTF	TRBV2	TRBJ1-2	-	-
TGTGCCTGGAGTGTGGGAGGGCGGGCTGAAGCTTTCTTT	CAWSVGGRAEAFF	TRBV30	TRBJ1-1	few	-
TGCAGCGTTCGCCGGGACAGCGGTTTACAGCAGTACTTC	CSVRRDSGLQQYF	TRBV29-1	TRBJ2-7	-	TRBD1
TGCGCCAGCAGCCACCTGACGGCGGGGTTAAGTACAGATACGCAGTATTTT	CASSHLTAGLSTDTQYF	TRBV4-1	TRBJ2-3	-	-
TGTGCCAGCAGTTACTCGTCTGAGAATAATTCACCCCTCCACTTT	CASSYSSENNSPLHF	TRBV6-5	TRBJ1-6	-	-
TGCGCCAGCAGCCAAGTAGCGGGGGGTGCCTACAATGAGCAGTTCTTC	CASSQVAGGAYNEQFF	TRBV4-1	TRBJ2-1	once	TRBD2
TGTGCCAGCAGTTCCCTGGGGGGGCGCATTACTGAAGCTTTCTTT	CASSSLGGRITEAFF	TRBV11-2	TRBJ1-1	-	-
TGCAGCGTTGACTGGGGCCGGGAGACCCAGTACTTC	CSVDWGRETQYF	TRBV29-1	TRBJ2-5	-	-
TGCAGTGCTAGTCGGGCAGGGGGCGGGAACACTGAAGCTTTCTTT	CSASRAGGGNTEAFF	TRBV20-1	TRBJ1-1	-	TRBD1
TGTGCCAGCAGTGTCAGACAGGCTCGGTCACCCCTCCACTTT	CASSVRQARSPLHF	TRBV25-1	TRBJ1-6	-	-
TGTGCCAGCAGTGAACCAAGGCTAGCGGGGGCCTCCACAGATACGCAGTATTTT	CASSEPRLAGASTDTQYF	TRBV6-1	TRBJ2-3	-	TRBD2
TGTGCCAGCTCTTTCAGGGCTGAAGCTTTCTTT	CASSFRAEAFF	TRBV6-5	TRBJ1-1	-	-
TGTGCCAGCAGTGAAAGACTGGGGGGGGGTTCACCCCTCCACTTT	CASSERLGGGSPLHF	TRBV2	TRBJ1-6	-	-
TGTGCCACCAGTGATGCCAGGGGGCCGAACACTGAAGCTTTCTTT	CATSDARGPNTEAFF	TRBV24-1	TRBJ1-1	once	TRBD1
TGCAGTGCTAGTCCTCCCGGGACAACTACTAGCACAGATACGCAGTATTTT	CSASPPGTTTSTDTQYF	TRBV20-1	TRBJ2-3	-	-
TGTGCCAGCAGCGTAGCGGGGGGCCCTTACAATGAGCAGTTCTTC	CASSVAGGPYNEQFF	TRBV9	TRBJ2-1	-	-
TGTGCCAGCACCTCTCTCCATGGCTACACCTTC	CASTSLHGYTF	TRBV9	TRBJ1-2	once	-
TGTGCCAGCATCCTGTTGGGGGCGCGAGAGACCCAGTACTTC	CASILLGARETQYF	TRBV6-5	TRBJ2-5	-	-
TGTGCCAGCTCACCTTGGTCGACAGGGGGAGGCTCTGGGGCCAACGTCCTGACTTTC	CASSPWSTGGGSGANVLTF	TRBV18	TRBJ2-6	many	TRBD1
TGTGCCAGCAGCCCGCGAGGAATCTCCTACAATGAGCAGTTCTTC	CASSPRGISYNEQFF	TRBV9	TRBJ2-1	once	-
TGTGCCAGCAGTTTATTGACAGGGCCCAGCGAAGCTTTCTTT	CASSLLTGPSEAFF	TRBV27	TRBJ1-1	few	TRBD1
TGTGCCAGCAGCTTAGCGCAGACTAGCGGGGGAATCACAGATACGCAGTATTTT	CASSLAQTSGGITDTQYF	TRBV7-8	TRBJ2-3	-	TRBD2
TGTGCCAGCAGCTCAGGACAGGGGCGACTCACAGATACGCAGTATTTT	CASSSGQGRLTDTQYF	TRBV5-5	TRBJ2-3	-	TRBD1
TGTGCCAGCAGCCAAGACAAGAACACTGAAGCTTTCTTT	CASSQDKNTEAFF	TRBV4-2	TRBJ1-1	-	-
TGCGCCAGCAGCTTGGCCCAATCCCTAGCGACCGGGGAGCTGTTTTTT	CASSLAQSLATGELFF	TRBV5-1	TRBJ2-2	few	-
TGTGCCAGCAGCCCCTCGGGGGGGGAAGAGCAGTACTTC	CASSPSGGEEQYF	TRBV7-3	TRBJ2-7	-	TRBD2
TGTGCCAGCAGTAGCACAGGTTTCTCCTACGAGCAGTACTTC	CASSSTGFSYEQYF	TRBV27	TRBJ2-7	-	-
TGTGCCAGCAGCTTATACCGAGCGGGGACGGGGACCCAGTACTTC	CASSLYRAGTGTQYF	TRBV7-3	TRBJ2-5	-	TRBD2
TGTGCCAGCTCACCAGAGGGTGGAAACACCATATATTTT	CASSPEGGNTIYF	TRBV18	TRBJ1-3	-	-
TGCGCCAGCAGCTTGCTCTGGGCCACAGATACGCAGTATTTT	CASSLLWATDTQYF	TRBV5-1	TRBJ2-3	-	-
TGTGCCAGCAGCCCTTCTCAGGGAAATCAGTACTTC	CASSPSQGNQYF	TRBV3-1/TRBV3-2	TRBJ2-7	-	-
TGTGCCAGCAGTTCCCGGGACAGGCTTAACTATGGCTACACCTTC	CASSSRDRLNYGYTF	TRBV6-5	TRBJ1-2	-	TRBD1
TGTGCCAGCAGTCGTAGCGGGGTTCTGGGAATCAATGAGCAGTTCTTC	CASSRSGVLGINEQFF	TRBV6-2/TRBV6-3	TRBJ2-1	once	TRBD2
TGTGCCAGCAGGGACATCTCTGGAAACACCATATATTTT	CASRDISGNTIYF	TRBV6-5	TRBJ1-3	many	-
TGTGCCAGCAGCCAAGAAGGGAGTGAAACCTACGAGCAGTACTTC	CASSQEGSETYEQYF	TRBV4-2	TRBJ2-7	-	-
TGTGCCAGCAGTACCATAGCAGAGCAGTTCTTC	CASSTIAEQFF	TRBV2	TRBJ2-1	few	-
TGTGCCAGCAGGCTACAGGGGATCCGCAATCAGCCCCAGCATTTT	CASRLQGIRNQPQHF	TRBV6-5	TRBJ1-5	-	TRBD1